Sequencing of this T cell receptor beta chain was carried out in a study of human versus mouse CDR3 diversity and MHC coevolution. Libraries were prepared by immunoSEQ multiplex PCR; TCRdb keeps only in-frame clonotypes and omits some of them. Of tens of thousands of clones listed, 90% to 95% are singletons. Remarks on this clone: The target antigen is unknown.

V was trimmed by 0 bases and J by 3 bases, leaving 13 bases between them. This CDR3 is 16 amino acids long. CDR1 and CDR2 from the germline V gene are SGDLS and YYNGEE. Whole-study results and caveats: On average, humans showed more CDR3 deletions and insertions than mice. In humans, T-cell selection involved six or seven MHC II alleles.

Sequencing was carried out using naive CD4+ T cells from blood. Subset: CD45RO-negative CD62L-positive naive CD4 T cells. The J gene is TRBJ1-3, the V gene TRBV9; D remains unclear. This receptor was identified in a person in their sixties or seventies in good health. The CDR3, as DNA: TGTGCCAGCAGCGTAGTTCCTGCTCGAGGTGGAAACACCATATATTTT. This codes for CASSVVPARGGNTIYF.